A single sample gave rise to the 24 T cell receptor beta chains below, sequenced in a study of beta chain features in type 1 diabetes. Investigators reverse transcribed all isolated RNA, so they sequenced expressed TCRB transcripts. Data came from immunoSEQ multiplex PCR; TCRdb stores just in-frame clones and leaves some out. Here the sample spans about 900,000 clones, under 20% being singletons. The material sequenced was naive CD4+ T cells from blood. The receptors shown here come from a woman aged 18-29 years in good health.

This sequence joins TRBV9 and TRBJ2-7; D is uncertain. The CDR3 spans 13 residues. Germline V gene lookup returns CDR1 SGDLS and CDR2 YYNGEE. Trimming stripped 0 bases from V and 5 bases from J, with 9 bases between. The CDR3 reads CASSVEPRHEQYF. In DNA form, the CDR3 reads TGTGCCAGCAGCGTAGAGCCCCGGCACGAGCAGTACTTC.

There are a few counts of this clone. The CDR3 coding sequence is TGTGCCAGCACCCGGGGGGCAAACAATGAGCAGTTCTTC. Translating it yields CASTRGANNEQFF. This chain joins TRBV9 and TRBJ2-1; D is perhaps TRBD2 (7 bases). Trimming removed 6 bases from V and 5 bases from J, with 12 bases in between. The germline CDR1 and CDR2 sequences are SGDLS and YYNGEE. The CDR3 covers 13 residues.

The chain carries TRBV9 and TRBJ2-3; D gene ambiguous. CDR3 length: 13 amino acids. Trimming shortened V by 0 bases and J by 4 bases, and 6 bases separated the two germline ends. Germline CDR1 SGDLS, CDR2 YYNGEE. The CDR3 DNA reads TGTGCCAGCAGCGTAGCTACATCAGATACGCAGTATTTT. Protein sequence: CASSVATSDTQYF.

The CDR3 spells CASRLAGGSYEQYF. For the CDR3, the DNA is TGTGCCAGCAGACTAGCGGGAGGTAGCTACGAGCAGTACTTC. This rearrangement joins TRBV28 to TRBJ2-7; 12 bases line up with TRBD2. The length of the CDR3 is 14 residues. The V and J ends lost 6 bases and 3 bases, in that order; junction bases with no gene match: 3. Germline values: CDR1 MDHEN, CDR2 SYDVKM.

This clone came up a few times. V and J are TRBV4-3 and TRBJ2-3, with 8 nucleotides matching TRBD1. CDR3 size: 19 residues. Trimming cost V 0 bases and J 2 bases; bases outside gene matches: 13. The germline CDR1 and CDR2 sequences are LGHNA and YSLEER. The CDR3 reads CASSQDWTGFSTSTDTQYF. CDR3 sequence (DNA): TGCGCCAGCAGCCAAGATTGGACAGGGTTCTCAACTTCCACAGATACGCAGTATTTT.

The rearrangement joins TRBV11-1 to TRBJ2-1; 7 bases are shared with TRBD2. Per germline, CDR1 SGHAT and CDR2 FQDESV (reference sequence). Trimming removed 5 bases from V and 2 bases from J; junction bases left unmatched: 6. The CDR3 runs 15 residues. CDR3 coding DNA: TGTGCCAGCAGCCCACTAAGCGGGGCCTACAATGAGCAGTTCTTC. It yields the protein CASSPLSGAYNEQFF. Looking up the rest from reference TRBV11-1 and TRBJ2-1 gives the full variable domain: EAEVAQSPRYKITEKSQAVAFWCDPISGHATLYWYRQILGQGPELLVQFQDESVVDDSQLPKDRFSAERLKGVDSTLKIQPAELGDSAMYLCASSPLSGAYNEQFFGPGTRLTVL.

This clone was found a few times. The chain recombines TRBV7-3 with TRBJ1-1; 7 bases are a match to TRBD1. CDR3 size: 15 residues. Germline CDR1 and CDR2: SGHTA and FQGTGA. J lost 1 base, V lost 2 bases, and 4 bases had no gene match. In DNA form, the CDR3 reads TGTGCCAGCAGCTTATCCAGACAGGGGAACACTGAAGCTTTCTTT. The encoded protein is CASSLSRQGNTEAFF.

This clone was recorded a few times. J is TRBJ2-3 and V is TRBV7-6; perhaps TRBD1 as D (6 bases). The length of the CDR3 is 15 residues. Trimming took 5 bases from V and 2 from J, leaving 14 bases between them. Germline V lookup: CDR1 SGHVS, CDR2 FNYEAQ. CDR3 amino acids: CASSPTGPSTDTQYF. The CDR3 DNA is TGTGCCAGCAGCCCTACAGGGCCGTCCACAGATACGCAGTATTTT.

This clone was seen a few times. The gene calls are TRBV10-3 and TRBJ2-1; 9 nucleotides line up with TRBD1. V shed 6 bases and J 6 bases; nucleotides not matched to a gene: 6. CDR1 is ENHRY, CDR2 SYGVKD, per germline. CDR3 size: 14 residues. The CDR3 nucleotides read TGTGCCATCAGGATGGGACAGGGAGGCAATGAGCAGTTCTTC. Translation gives CAIRMGQGGNEQFF.

The chain employs TRBV5-4 and TRBJ2-1; 12 bases agree with TRBD2. The V gene end was trimmed by 3 bases and the J gene end by 5 bases; junction bases not matched to a gene: 3. The germline V gene encodes CDR1 SGHNT and CDR2 YYREEE (reference sequence). The CDR3 totals 15 residues. CDR3 bases: TGTGCCAGCAGCTCCGGGACTAGCGGGCACAATGAGCAGTTCTTC. As protein: CASSSGTSGHNEQFF.

This clone came up a few times. This CDR3 is CASSLLGRLTYEQYF. The CDR3 DNA sequence: TGTGCCAGCAGCTTACTTGGGAGGCTCACCTACGAGCAGTACTTC. The rearrangement joins TRBV7-2 to TRBJ2-7; a weak D match, TRBD2 (6 bases). This CDR3 spans 15 amino acids. The V end was cut by 2 bases, the J end by 2 bases, with 13 bases between. Germline V gene data show CDR1 as SGHTA and CDR2 as FQGNSA.

This clone appeared a single time. The genes are TRBV11-2 and TRBJ1-1; D remains unclear. CDR1 and CDR2 from the germline V gene are SGHAT and FQNNGV. The CDR3 runs 14 residues. V lost 4 bases and J lost 1, with 10 bases in between. In nucleotides, the CDR3 is TGTGCCAGCAGCTCCGCCACAAGGAACACTGAAGCTTTCTTT. It translates to CASSSATRNTEAFF.

This chain joins TRBV6-1 and TRBJ2-7; tentatively, D is TRBD1 (5 bases). Germline loops: CDR1 MNHNS, CDR2 SASEGT. Trimming took 0 bases from V and 3 from J, leaving 9 bases between them. The CDR3 is 14 residues long. In DNA form, the CDR3 reads TGTGCCAGCAGTGAAGCCGCCAGGGTCTACGAGCAGTACTTC. Protein product: CASSEAARVYEQYF.

This clone has only a few counts. The rearrangement joins TRBV7-3 to TRBJ2-3; TRBD1 or TRBD2 may be the D gene (5 bases each). V lost 4 bases and J lost 4, with 18 bases in between. This CDR3 contains 16 residues. Germline V gene lookup returns CDR1 SGHTA and CDR2 FQGTGA. The CDR3 nucleotides read TGTGCCAGCAGCTCCTCTTGGGGGAGTGGGGCAGATACGCAGTATTTT. Translating gives CASSSSWGSGADTQYF.

This chain links TRBV7-6 with TRBJ1-3; 8 bases map to TRBD1. J gave up 0 bases and V 6 bases, and 13 bases lay outside the gene matches. CDR3 length: 18 residues. Germline V gene lookup returns CDR1 SGHVS and CDR2 FNYEAQ. For the CDR3, the DNA is TGTGCCAGCAGACTTTACGGACAGGGCCGCCACTCTGGAAACACCATATATTTT. Its translation is CASRLYGQGRHSGNTIYF.

J is TRBJ1-1 and V is TRBV19; possible D gene TRBD1, 6 bases. The V end was cut by 8 bases, the J end by 3 bases, with 22 bases between. CDR1 is LNHDA, CDR2 SQIVND, per germline (reference sequence). This CDR3 region has 16 residues. The CDR3 protein is CASQLGGGRVYTEAFF. In DNA, the CDR3 is TGTGCCAGTCAACTTGGCGGGGGGCGCGTGTACACTGAAGCTTTCTTT.

This chain joins TRBV2 and TRBJ2-1; tentative D call: TRBD2 (6 bases). Trimming left V 8 bases short and J 8 bases short, with 10 bases between. Germline V gene data show CDR1 as SNHLY and CDR2 as FYNNEI. This CDR3 has 11 residues. DNA for the CDR3: TGTGCCAGCCATTCTAGCGATGAGCAGTTCTTC. This gives the protein CASHSSDEQFF.

The gene calls are TRBV6-1 and TRBJ1-2; 7 bases align to TRBD1. V gave up 6 bases and J gave up 4 bases; unmatched junction bases: 8. This CDR3 comprises 14 residues. Germline-derived CDR1 and CDR2 are MNHNS and SASEGT. CDR3 residues: CASSQDRVSYGYTF. DNA for the CDR3: TGTGCCAGCAGCCAAGACAGGGTATCCTATGGCTACACCTTC.

This clone was found a few times. The genes are TRBV5-1 and TRBJ2-7; 10 nucleotides line up with TRBD2. Germline CDR1 and CDR2: SGHRS and YFSETQ. This CDR3 region has 15 residues. V lost 4 bases and J lost 3; bases outside the gene matches: 7. CDR3 nucleotide sequence: TGCGCCAGCAGCGGGACTAGCGAGGGCGACTACGAGCAGTACTTC. It translates to CASSGTSEGDYEQYF.

This clone was detected a few times. The rearrangement uses TRBV25-1 and TRBJ1-3, with a weak D call TRBD1 (5 bases). The CDR3 has 15 amino acids. Between the trimmed V and J ends, which lost 2 bases and 3 bases, there was a span of 11 bases. Looked up from germline, CDR1 is MGHDK and CDR2 is SYGVNS. The CDR3 loop is CASSENRGLGNTIYF. The CDR3 DNA follows: TGTGCCAGCAGTGAAAATCGGGGCCTTGGAAACACCATATATTTT.

About this clone: This specimen includes other DNA sequences encoding the same CDR3. The chain carries TRBV6-5 and TRBJ2-7; possibly TRBD1 or TRBD2 for D (5 bases each). With 2 bases removed from V and 3 bases from J, the gap between germline ends came to 11 bases. The CDR3 consists of 14 residues. Germline V gives CDR1 MNHEY, CDR2 SVGAGI. The CDR3 nucleotides read TGTGCCAGCAGTTACGGGGGACGGGTCTACGAGCAGTACTTC. Translating it yields CASSYGGRVYEQYF.

This clone was seen a few times. The rearrangement uses TRBV21-1 and TRBJ2-7; the D call in the table, TRBD2, was not verified against the DNA. TRBV21-1 is assigned pseudogene status. The length of the CDR3 is 12 residues. The CDR3 is CASSIPVYEQYF. The CDR3 region has the DNA TGTGCCAGCAGCATTCCGGTCTACGAGCAGTACTTC.

CDR3 nucleotide sequence: TGTGCCAGCAGCACCCGGACTAGCGCGGGGCACAATGAGCAGTTCTTC. Its translation is CASSTRTSAGHNEQFF. The chain recombines TRBV11-2 with TRBJ2-1, with TRBD2 matching over 9 bases. Germline-derived CDR1 and CDR2 are SGHAT and FQNNGV. The V and J ends lost 5 bases and 5 bases, in that order; junction bases with no gene match: 10. The CDR3 has 16 amino acids.

The table lists this clone with a few counts. This chain joins TRBV7-2 and TRBJ1-1; TRBD1 aligns across 9 bases. V shed 5 bases and J 0 bases; nucleotides not matched to a gene: 4. The CDR3 is 15 residues long. Germline CDR1 is SGHTA and CDR2 is FQGNSA. The CDR3 nucleotides are TGTGCCAGCAGCATACGGGACAGGGTGAACACTGAAGCTTTCTTT. Amino acids: CASSIRDRVNTEAFF.